This TCR beta chain appears in the sequencing data of a study of blood T cell repertoires in COVID-19. Whole-study context: Spain, Italy and the United States supplied samples that represented acute and convalescent COVID-19. T cells, B-cell-depleted T cells, or PBMCs provided the cDNA or gDNA that served as material.

V lost 1 base to trimming and J lost 1 base, with 11 bases between them. The CDR3 has 16 amino acids. The germline gives CDR1 PRHDT, CDR2 FYEKMQ (reference sequence). This table comes from immunoSEQ multiplex PCR, and its TCRdb copy is limited to in-frame clones, with some not included. The sample has over 250,000 clones, about nine tenths seen once; the top ten hold 8% to 9.5%. Each participant's cohort was designated according to participant-reported clinical history. Recovered Cohort 3 donors showed two negative PCRs, clearance, or symptom resolution. This clonotype was sampled from a woman between 18 and 29 years old who had recovered from COVID-19. This chain joins TRBV13 and TRBJ2-1; D unresolved. The sequenced material came from PBMCs or T cells enriched from blood (not recorded which). The CDR3 DNA reads TGTGCCAGCAGCTTAGATAGATTTCGTTCCTACAATGAGCAGTTCTTC. Its translation: CASSLDRFRSYNEQFF.